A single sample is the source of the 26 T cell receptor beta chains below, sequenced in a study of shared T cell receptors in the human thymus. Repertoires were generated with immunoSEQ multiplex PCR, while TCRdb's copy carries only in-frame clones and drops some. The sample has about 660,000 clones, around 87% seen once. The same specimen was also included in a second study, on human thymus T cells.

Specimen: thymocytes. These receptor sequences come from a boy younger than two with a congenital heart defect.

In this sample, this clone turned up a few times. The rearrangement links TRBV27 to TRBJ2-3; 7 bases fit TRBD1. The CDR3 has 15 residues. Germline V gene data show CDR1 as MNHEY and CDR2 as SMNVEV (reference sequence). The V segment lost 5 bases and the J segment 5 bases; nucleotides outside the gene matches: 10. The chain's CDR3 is CASSRQGKRGDTQYF. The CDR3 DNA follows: TGTGCCAGCAGTCGACAGGGTAAGAGAGGAGATACGCAGTATTTT.

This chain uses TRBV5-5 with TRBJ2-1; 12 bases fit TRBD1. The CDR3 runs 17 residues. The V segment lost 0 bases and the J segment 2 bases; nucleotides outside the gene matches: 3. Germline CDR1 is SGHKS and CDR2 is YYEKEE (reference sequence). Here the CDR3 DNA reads TGTGCCAGCAGCTTGGTGGGGGACAGGGGGCCCTACAATGAGCAGTTCTTC. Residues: CASSLVGDRGPYNEQFF.

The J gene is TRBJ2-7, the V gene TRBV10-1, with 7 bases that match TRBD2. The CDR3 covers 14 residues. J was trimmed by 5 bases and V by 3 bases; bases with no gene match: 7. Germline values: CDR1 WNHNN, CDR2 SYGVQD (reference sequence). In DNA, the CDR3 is TGCGCCAGCAGTGACGGCGGGAGCTGGAACGAGCAGTACTTC. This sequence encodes CASSDGGSWNEQYF.

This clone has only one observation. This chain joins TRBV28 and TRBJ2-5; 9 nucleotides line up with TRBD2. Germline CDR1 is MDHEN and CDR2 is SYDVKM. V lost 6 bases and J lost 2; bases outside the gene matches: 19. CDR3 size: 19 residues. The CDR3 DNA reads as TGTGCCAGCAGCACCCATCGGGCGGCTAGCGGGGCGGGGCAAGAGACCCAGTACTTC. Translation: CASSTHRAASGAGQETQYF.

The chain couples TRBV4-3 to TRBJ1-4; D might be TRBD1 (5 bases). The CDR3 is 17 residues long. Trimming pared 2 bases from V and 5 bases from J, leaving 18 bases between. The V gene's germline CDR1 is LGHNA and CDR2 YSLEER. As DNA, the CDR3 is TGCGCCAGCAGCCAATCCGGCGGCAGGGCAAGGAATGAAAAACTGTTTTTT. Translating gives CASSQSGGRARNEKLFF.

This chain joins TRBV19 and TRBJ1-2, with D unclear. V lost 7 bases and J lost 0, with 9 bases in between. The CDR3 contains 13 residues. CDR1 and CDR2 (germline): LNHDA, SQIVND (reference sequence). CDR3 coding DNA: TGTGCCAGTAACCCCGACACTAACTATGGCTACACCTTC. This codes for CASNPDTNYGYTF.

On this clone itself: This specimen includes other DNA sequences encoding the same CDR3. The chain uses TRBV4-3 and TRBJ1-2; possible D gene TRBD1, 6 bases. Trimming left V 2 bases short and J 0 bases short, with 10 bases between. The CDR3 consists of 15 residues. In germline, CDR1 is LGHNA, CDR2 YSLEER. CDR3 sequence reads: CASSQKQGSNYGYTF. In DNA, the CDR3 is TGCGCCAGCAGCCAAAAACAGGGCTCTAACTATGGCTACACCTTC.

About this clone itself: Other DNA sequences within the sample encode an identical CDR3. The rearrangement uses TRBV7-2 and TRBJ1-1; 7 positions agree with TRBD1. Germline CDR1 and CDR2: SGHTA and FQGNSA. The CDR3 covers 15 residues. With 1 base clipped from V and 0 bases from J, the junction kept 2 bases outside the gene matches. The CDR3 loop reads CASSLGGTVNTEAFF. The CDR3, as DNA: TGTGCCAGCAGCTTAGGCGGGACAGTGAACACTGAAGCTTTCTTT. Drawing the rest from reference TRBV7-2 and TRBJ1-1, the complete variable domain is GAGVSQSPSNKVTEKGKDVELRCDPISGHTALYWYRQSLGQGLEFLIYFQGNSAPDKSGLPSDRFSAERTGGSVSTLTIQRTQQEDSAVYLCASSLGGTVNTEAFFGQGTRLTVV.

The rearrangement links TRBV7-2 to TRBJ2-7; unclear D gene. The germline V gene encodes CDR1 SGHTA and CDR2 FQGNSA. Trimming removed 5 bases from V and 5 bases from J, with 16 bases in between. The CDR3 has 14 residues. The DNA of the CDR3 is TGTGCCAGCAGCCCGCCCACTGGTTTGGACGAGCAGTACTTC. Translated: CASSPPTGLDEQYF. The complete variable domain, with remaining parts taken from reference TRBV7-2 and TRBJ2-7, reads GAGVSQSPSNKVTEKGKDVELRCDPISGHTALYWYRQSLGQGLEFLIYFQGNSAPDKSGLPSDRFSAERTGGSVSTLTIQRTQQEDSAVYLCASSPPTGLDEQYFGPGTRLTVT.

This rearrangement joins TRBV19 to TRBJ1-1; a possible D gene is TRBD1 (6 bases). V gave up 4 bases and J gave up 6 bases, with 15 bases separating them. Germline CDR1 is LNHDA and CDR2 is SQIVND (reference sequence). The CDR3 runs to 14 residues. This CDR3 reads CASSTSYRVAEAFF. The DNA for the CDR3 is TGTGCCAGTAGTACCTCCTACAGGGTCGCTGAAGCTTTCTTT.

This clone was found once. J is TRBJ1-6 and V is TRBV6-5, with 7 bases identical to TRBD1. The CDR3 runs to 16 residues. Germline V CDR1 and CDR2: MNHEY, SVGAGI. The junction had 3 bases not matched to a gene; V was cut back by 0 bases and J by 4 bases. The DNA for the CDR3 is TGTGCCAGCAGTTACTCTACAGGGGATTATAATTCACCCCTCCACTTT. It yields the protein CASSYSTGDYNSPLHF.

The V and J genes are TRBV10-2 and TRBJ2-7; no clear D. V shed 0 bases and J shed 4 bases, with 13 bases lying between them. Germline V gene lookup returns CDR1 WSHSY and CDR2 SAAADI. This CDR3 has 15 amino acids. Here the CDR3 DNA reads TGCGCCAGCAGTGAGTCGAAAAGGTTCAGGTACGAGCAGTACTTC. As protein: CASSESKRFRYEQYF.

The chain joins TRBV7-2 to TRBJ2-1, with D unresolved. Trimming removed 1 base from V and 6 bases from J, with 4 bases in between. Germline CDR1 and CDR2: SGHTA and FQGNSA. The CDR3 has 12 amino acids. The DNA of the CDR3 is TGTGCCAGCAGCTTAGGGGCCAATGAGCAGTTCTTC. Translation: CASSLGANEQFF. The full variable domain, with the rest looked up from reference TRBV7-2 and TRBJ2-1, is GAGVSQSPSNKVTEKGKDVELRCDPISGHTALYWYRQSLGQGLEFLIYFQGNSAPDKSGLPSDRFSAERTGGSVSTLTIQRTQQEDSAVYLCASSLGANEQFFGPGTRLTVL.

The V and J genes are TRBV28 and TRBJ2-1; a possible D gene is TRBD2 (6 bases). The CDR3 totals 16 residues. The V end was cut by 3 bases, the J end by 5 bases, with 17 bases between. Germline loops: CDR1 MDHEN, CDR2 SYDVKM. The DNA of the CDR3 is TGTGCCAGCAGTTTTTGCCTCGCGGGGCCGGACAATGAGCAGTTCTTC. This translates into CASSFCLAGPDNEQFF.

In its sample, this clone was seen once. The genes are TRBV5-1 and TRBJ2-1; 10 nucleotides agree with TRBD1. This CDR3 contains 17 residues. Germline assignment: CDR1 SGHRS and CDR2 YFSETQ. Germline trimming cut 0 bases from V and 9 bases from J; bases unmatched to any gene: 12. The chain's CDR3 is CASSLGPGTGAGGEQFF. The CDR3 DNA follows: TGCGCCAGCAGCTTGGGACCCGGGACAGGGGCTGGGGGTGAGCAGTTCTTC.

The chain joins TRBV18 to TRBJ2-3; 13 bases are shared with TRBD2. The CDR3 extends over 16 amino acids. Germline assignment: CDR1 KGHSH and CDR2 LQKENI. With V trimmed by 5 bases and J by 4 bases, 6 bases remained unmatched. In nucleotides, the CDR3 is TGTGCCAGCTCAGCCACTAGCGGGGGGGCCCCAGATACGCAGTATTTT. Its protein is CASSATSGGAPDTQYF.

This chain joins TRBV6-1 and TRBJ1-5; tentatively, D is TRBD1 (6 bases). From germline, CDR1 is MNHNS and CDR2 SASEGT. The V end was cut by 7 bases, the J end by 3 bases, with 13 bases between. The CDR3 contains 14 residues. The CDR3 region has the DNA TGTGCCAGCACTACCGGACAGACCAATCAGCCCCAGCATTTT. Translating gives CASTTGQTNQPQHF.

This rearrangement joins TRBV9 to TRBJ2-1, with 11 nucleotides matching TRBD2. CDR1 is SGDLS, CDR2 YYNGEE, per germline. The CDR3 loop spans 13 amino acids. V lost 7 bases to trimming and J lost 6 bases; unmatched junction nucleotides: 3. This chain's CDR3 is CASGTSGGNEQFF. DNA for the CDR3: TGTGCCAGCGGAACTAGCGGGGGCAATGAGCAGTTCTTC.

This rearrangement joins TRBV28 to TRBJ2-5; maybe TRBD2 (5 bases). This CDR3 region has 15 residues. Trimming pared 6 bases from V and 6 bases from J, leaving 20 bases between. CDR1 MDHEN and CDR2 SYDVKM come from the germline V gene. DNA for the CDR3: TGTGCCAGCAGCTTCCTCTCCGGGGAATTGAAGACCCAGTACTTC. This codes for CASSFLSGELKTQYF.

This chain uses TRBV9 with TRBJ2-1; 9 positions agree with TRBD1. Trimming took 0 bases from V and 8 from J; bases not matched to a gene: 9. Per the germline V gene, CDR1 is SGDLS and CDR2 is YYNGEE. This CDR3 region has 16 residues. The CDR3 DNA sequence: TGTGCCAGCAGCGTAGAGGTAGGGACAGGGACCGATGAGCAGTTCTTC. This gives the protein CASSVEVGTGTDEQFF.

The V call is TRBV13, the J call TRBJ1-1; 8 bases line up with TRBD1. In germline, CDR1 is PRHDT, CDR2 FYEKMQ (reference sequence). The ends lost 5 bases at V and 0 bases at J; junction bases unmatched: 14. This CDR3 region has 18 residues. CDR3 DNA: TGTGCCAGCAGCCGCACCCTACAGGGGGTGGAAATGAACACTGAAGCTTTCTTT. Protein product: CASSRTLQGVEMNTEAFF.

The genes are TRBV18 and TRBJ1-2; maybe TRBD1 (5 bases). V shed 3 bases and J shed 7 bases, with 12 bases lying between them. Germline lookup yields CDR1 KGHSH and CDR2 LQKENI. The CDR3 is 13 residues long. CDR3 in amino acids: CASSPSGRGGYTF. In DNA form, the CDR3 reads TGTGCCAGCTCACCCTCAGGGCGAGGTGGCTACACCTTC.

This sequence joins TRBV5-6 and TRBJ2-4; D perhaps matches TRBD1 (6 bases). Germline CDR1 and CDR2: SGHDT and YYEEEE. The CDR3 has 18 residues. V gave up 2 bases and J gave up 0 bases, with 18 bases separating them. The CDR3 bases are TGTGCCAGCAGCTTAAACGAAAAGGGGGTTCTAGCCAAAAACATTCAGTACTTC. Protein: CASSLNEKGVLAKNIQYF.

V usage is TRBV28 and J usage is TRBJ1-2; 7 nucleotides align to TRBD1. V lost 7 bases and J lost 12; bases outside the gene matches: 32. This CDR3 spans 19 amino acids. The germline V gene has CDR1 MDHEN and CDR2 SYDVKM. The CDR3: CASTLTLGTDLPVRRSDTF. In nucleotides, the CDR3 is TGTGCCAGCACCCTCACCTTGGGGACAGACCTTCCTGTAAGGAGAAGCGACACCTTC.

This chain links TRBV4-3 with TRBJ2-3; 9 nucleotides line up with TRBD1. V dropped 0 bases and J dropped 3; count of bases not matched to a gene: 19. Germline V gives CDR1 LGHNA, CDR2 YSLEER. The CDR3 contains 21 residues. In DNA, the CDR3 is TGCGCCAGCAGCCAAGATCTCCGGGACAGGGACGAATATGAGGGGACAGATACGCAGTATTTT. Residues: CASSQDLRDRDEYEGTDTQYF.

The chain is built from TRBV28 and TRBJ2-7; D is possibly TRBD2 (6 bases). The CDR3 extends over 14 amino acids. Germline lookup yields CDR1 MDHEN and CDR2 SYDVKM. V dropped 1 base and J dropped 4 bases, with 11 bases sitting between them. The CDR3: CASSLLLGGYEQYF. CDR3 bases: TGTGCCAGCAGTTTATTGCTTGGGGGGTACGAGCAGTACTTC.